Shown below are 16 T cell receptor beta chains from a single sample sequenced in a study of T cell changes during pregnancy in multiple sclerosis. Produced via immunoSEQ multiplex PCR; TCRdb's table is partial and in-frame only. In the table there are 45,000 or so clones, 85% to 90% of which are singletons. Material: CD8+ T cells from peripheral blood mononuclear cells, obtained after pregnancy. These receptors were taken from a female donor in good health, enrolled as a control in a pregnancy study.

This chain joins TRBV9 and TRBJ2-7; maybe TRBD2 (5 bases). The ends were cut back, 2 bases at V and 7 bases at J, with 16 bases in the middle. Germline CDR1 reads SGDLS; CDR2 reads YYNGEE. CDR3 size: 14 residues. The CDR3 coding sequence is TGTGCCAGCAGCGTCAACCCGCAATCGGGGGAGCAGTACTTC. Its protein product is CASSVNPQSGEQYF.

The rearrangement uses TRBV6-6 and TRBJ2-7; possibly TRBD1 for D (6 bases). Germline V CDR1 and CDR2: MNHNY, SVGAGI (reference sequence). The CDR3 sequence is 14 residues long. Deletions cut 2 bases from V and 3 bases from J, with 11 bases between. CDR3 amino acids: CASSYMDRHYEQYF. DNA of the CDR3: TGTGCCAGCAGTTACATGGACAGACACTACGAGCAGTACTTC.

The chain links TRBV6-5 to TRBJ1-4; D may be TRBD1 (5 bases). The CDR3 covers 12 residues. Germline assignment: CDR1 MNHEY and CDR2 SVGAGI. V was shortened by 8 bases and J by 4 bases, with 8 bases between the two germline ends. The CDR3 coding sequence is TGTGCCAGCGCAGGGCATAATGAAAAACTGTTTTTT. Encoded protein: CASAGHNEKLFF.

This clone has just one count. This chain uses TRBV28 with TRBJ1-2; 8 positions match TRBD1. Germline values: CDR1 MDHEN, CDR2 SYDVKM. The V gene end was trimmed by 4 bases and the J gene end by 8 bases; junction bases not matched to a gene: 18. This CDR3 region has 17 residues. Written as DNA, the CDR3 is TGTGCCAGCAGTTCCATCTACGAGGCGGACAGGGCAGGCGGCTACACCTTC. It yields the protein CASSSIYEADRAGGYTF.

The chain is built from TRBV4-3 and TRBJ2-3, with D possibly being TRBD2 (6 bases). V was clipped by 0 bases and J by 6 bases, with 10 bases between them. This CDR3 spans 14 amino acids. Per germline, CDR1 LGHNA and CDR2 YSLEER. The CDR3 loop reads CASSQDGGADTQYF. CDR3 coding DNA: TGCGCCAGCAGCCAAGATGGAGGGGCGGATACGCAGTATTTT.

This chain connects TRBV9 to TRBJ2-5; tentatively, D is TRBD2 (7 bases). CDR3 length: 18 residues. V shed 0 bases and J shed 0 bases, with 18 bases lying between them. Looked up from germline, CDR1 is SGDLS and CDR2 is YYNGEE. CDR3 in amino acids: CASSVGRGLSPYQETQYF. The DNA for the CDR3 is TGTGCCAGCAGCGTAGGGCGGGGGCTAAGCCCGTACCAAGAGACCCAGTACTTC.

This clone showed up just a few times. The V and J genes are TRBV9 and TRBJ1-1, with 7 bases aligning to TRBD1. CDR1 and CDR2 from the germline V gene are SGDLS and YYNGEE. Germline trimming cut 4 bases from V and 5 bases from J; bases unmatched to any gene: 8. CDR3 length: 14 residues. This CDR3 is CASSPRQGLTEAFF. CDR3 nucleotide sequence: TGTGCCAGCAGCCCCCGACAGGGTTTAACTGAAGCTTTCTTT.

This clone has only a few counts. This chain links TRBV4-3 with TRBJ2-2; possible D gene TRBD1, 5 bases. The CDR3 consists of 13 residues. CDR1 and CDR2 from the germline V gene are LGHNA and YSLEER. Trimming removed 0 bases at V and 8 bases at J, with 7 bases between. DNA for the CDR3: TGCGCCAGCAGCCAAGAGTACAGGGGGGAGCTGTTTTTT. Its protein is CASSQEYRGELFF.

The chain recombines TRBV7-9 with TRBJ2-5, with 7 bases fitting TRBD1. Trimming removed 5 bases from V and 2 bases from J; junction bases left unmatched: 5. This CDR3 is 14 amino acids long. Germline V gene sequence: CDR1 SEHNR, CDR2 FQNEAQ (reference sequence). The CDR3 coding sequence is TGTGCCAGCAGCCAACGACAGGGTCAAGAGACCCAGTACTTC. It codes for CASSQRQGQETQYF.

The chain recombines TRBV7-2 with TRBJ1-5; D may be TRBD1 (5 bases). From germline, CDR1 is SGHTA and CDR2 FQGNSA. Deletions cut 5 bases from V and 3 bases from J, with 14 bases between. The CDR3 is 15 residues long. The CDR3 bases are TGTGCCAGCAGCCCCCTCGGGGGTTACAATCAGCCCCAGCATTTT. Translated, it gives CASSPLGGYNQPQHF.

This chain links TRBV4-2 with TRBJ1-4; D not resolved. V shed 0 bases and J shed 4 bases, with 9 bases lying between them. This CDR3 has 15 amino acids. The germline V gene encodes CDR1 LGHNA and CDR2 YNFKEQ. For the CDR3, the DNA is TGTGCCAGCAGCCAAGATATGGCCAGTAATGAAAAACTGTTTTTT. Its translation: CASSQDMASNEKLFF.

The table lists this clone with many counts. J is TRBJ1-6 and V is TRBV28; TRBD1 aligns across 10 bases. With V trimmed by 10 bases and J by 11 bases, 11 bases remained unmatched. CDR1 MDHEN and CDR2 SYDVKM come from the germline V gene. The CDR3 loop spans 14 amino acids. The CDR3 protein is CATAGTGVGTPLHF. CDR3 coding DNA: TGTGCCACCGCCGGGACAGGGGTGGGAACACCCCTCCACTTT.

This chain uses TRBV7-3 with TRBJ1-2, with D maybe TRBD1 (6 bases). Germline V CDR1 and CDR2: SGHTA, FQGTGA. The CDR3 length is 14 residues. Trimming cost V 6 bases and J 4 bases, with 15 bases left between them. CDR3 in amino acids: CASSHTGTGYGYTF. In DNA form, the CDR3 reads TGTGCCAGCAGTCATACAGGGACGGGCTATGGCTACACCTTC.

The sample holds a few counts of this clone. V is TRBV4-1 and J is TRBJ1-2; D is ambiguous. This CDR3 has 11 amino acids. Germline CDR1 MGHRA, CDR2 YSYEKL. The V gene lost 3 bases and the J gene lost 10 bases, with 9 bases spanning the gap. The CDR3 DNA follows: TGCGCCAGCAGCCAGTCCGCGTCCTACACCTTC. The encoded protein is CASSQSASYTF.

The chain combines TRBV14 with TRBJ2-7; TRBD1 agrees at 7 bases. Germline V gene lookup returns CDR1 SGHDN and CDR2 FVKESK. The CDR3 spans 14 residues. The V and J ends lost 4 bases and 2 bases, in that order; junction bases with no gene match: 5. The CDR3 DNA is TGTGCCAGCAGCCGGAAGGGGGCTCCCTACGAGCAGTACTTC. Translating gives CASSRKGAPYEQYF.

This clone was detected only once. In nucleotides, the CDR3 is TGTGCCAGCAATTCCGGGGGGGTTTACGAGCAGTACTTC. It specifies CASNSGGVYEQYF. The rearrangement joins TRBV6-6 to TRBJ2-7, with TRBD2 matching over 8 bases. Germline CDR1 MNHNY, CDR2 SVGAGI (reference sequence). The CDR3 sequence is 13 residues long. Trimming took 7 bases from V and 4 from J; bases not matched to a gene: 6.